The 7 T cell receptor beta chains below all came from one sample that was sequenced in a study of T cells expressing NK-cell markers (dated by TCRdb to about 2020). Receptor libraries were prepared by 5' RACE. TCRdb records Illumina HiSeq 2000 as the sequencer. TCRdb reprocessed the reads into one record per CDR3 protein sequence, lacking DNA. This sample's table has entries for roughly 390,000 distinct CDR3 sequences. About 11% of the sample is in the top ten clones. The sample consisted of blood T cells: a sorted CD56 or NKG2C T cell subset, CD4+ or CD8+ T cells, or bulk PBMC T cells (not recorded which). Receptors were obtained from a woman in her fifties or sixties in good health. Donor details come from another sample of the same person, matched by shared clones.

The V and J genes are TRBV3-1 and TRBJ2-3. The CDR3 consists of 14 residues. Per the germline V gene, CDR1 is LGHDT and CDR2 is YNNKEL (reference sequence). The CDR3 here is CASSQDEVINTQYF.

The chain is built from TRBV6-5 and TRBJ2-6; TCRdb lists TRBD1, though no DNA is available to test this call. The CDR3 has 20 amino acids. Looked up from germline, CDR1 is MNHEY and CDR2 is SVGAGI. The CDR3 protein is CASSYSSLAGKSSGANVLTF.

The rearrangement links TRBV20-1 to TRBJ2-1; TCRdb outputs TRBD2, but without DNA this stays unchecked. The CDR3 consists of 14 residues. Germline-derived CDR1 and CDR2 are DFQATT and SNEGSKA (reference sequence). The CDR3 sequence: CSARGLAGVYEQFF.

The chain uses TRBV13 and TRBJ2-2; without DNA, the TCRdb call of TRBD1 cannot be checked. Germline CDR1 and CDR2: PRHDT and FYEKMQ (reference sequence). The CDR3 is 15 residues long. CDR3 region: CASSPPLPNTGELFF.

Here the CDR3 reads CARSVGQGDTGELFF. The J gene is TRBJ2-2, the V gene TRBV2; TCRdb's D call of TRBD1 is untestable without DNA. Germline CDR1 is SNHLY and CDR2 is FYNNEI. This CDR3 contains 15 residues.

The chain has TRBV14 and TRBJ2-1; TCRdb's assignment of TRBD2 cannot be checked, as there is no DNA. CDR3 length: 16 residues. Germline V gives CDR1 SGHDN, CDR2 FVKESK. The CDR3 spells CASSQGSSGRGREQFF.

The chain joins TRBV15 to TRBJ2-3. This CDR3 has 13 amino acids. Germline V CDR1 and CDR2: LNHNV, YYDKDF (reference sequence). The CDR3 region is CATYEDLTDTQYF.